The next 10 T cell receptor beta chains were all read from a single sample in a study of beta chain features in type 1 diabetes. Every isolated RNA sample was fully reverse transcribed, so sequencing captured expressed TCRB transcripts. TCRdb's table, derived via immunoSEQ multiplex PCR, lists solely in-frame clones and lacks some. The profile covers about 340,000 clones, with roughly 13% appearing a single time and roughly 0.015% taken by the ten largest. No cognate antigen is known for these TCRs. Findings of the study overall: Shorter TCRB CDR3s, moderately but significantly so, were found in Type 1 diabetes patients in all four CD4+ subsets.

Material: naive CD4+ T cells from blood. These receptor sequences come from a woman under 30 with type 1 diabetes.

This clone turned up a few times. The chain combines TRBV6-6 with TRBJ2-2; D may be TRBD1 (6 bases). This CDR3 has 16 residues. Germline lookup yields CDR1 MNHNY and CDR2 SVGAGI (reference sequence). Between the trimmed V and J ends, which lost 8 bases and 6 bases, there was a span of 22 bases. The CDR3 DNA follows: TGTGCCAGCCCTAAACCGCAGGGGTTGGCCTCCGGGGAGCTGTTTTTT. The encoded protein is CASPKPQGLASGELFF.

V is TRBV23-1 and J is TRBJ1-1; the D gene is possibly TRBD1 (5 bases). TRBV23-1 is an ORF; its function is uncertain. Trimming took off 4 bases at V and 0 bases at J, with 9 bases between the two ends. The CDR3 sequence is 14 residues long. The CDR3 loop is CASSRTTVNTEAFF. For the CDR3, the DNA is TGCGCCAGCAGTCGAACGACAGTGAACACTGAAGCTTTCTTT.

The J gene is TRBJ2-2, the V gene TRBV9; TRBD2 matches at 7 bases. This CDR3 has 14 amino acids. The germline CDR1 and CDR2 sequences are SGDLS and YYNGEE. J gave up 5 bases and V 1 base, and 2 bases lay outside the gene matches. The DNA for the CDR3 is TGTGCCAGCAGCGTACAAGCGGGAACCGGGGAGCTGTTTTTT. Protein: CASSVQAGTGELFF. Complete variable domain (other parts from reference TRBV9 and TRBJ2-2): DSGVTQTPKHLITATGQRVTLRCSPRSGDLSVYWYQQSLDQGLQFLIQYYNGEERAKGNILERFSAQQFPDLHSELNLSSLELGDSALYFCASSVQAGTGELFFGEGSRLTVL.

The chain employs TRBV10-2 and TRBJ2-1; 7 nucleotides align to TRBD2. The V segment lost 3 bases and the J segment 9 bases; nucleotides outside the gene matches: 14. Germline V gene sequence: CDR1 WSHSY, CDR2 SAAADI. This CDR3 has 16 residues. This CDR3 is CASSDLGGSALGEQFF. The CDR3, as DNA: TGCGCCAGCAGTGATCTAGGCGGGAGCGCGTTGGGTGAGCAGTTCTTC.

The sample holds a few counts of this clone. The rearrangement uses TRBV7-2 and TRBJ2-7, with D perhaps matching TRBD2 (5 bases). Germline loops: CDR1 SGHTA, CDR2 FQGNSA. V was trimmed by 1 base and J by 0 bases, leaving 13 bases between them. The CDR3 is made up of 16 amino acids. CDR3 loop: CASSLVGGLYSYEQYV. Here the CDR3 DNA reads TGTGCCAGCAGCTTAGTTGGCGGGCTGTACTCCTACGAGCAGTACGTC.

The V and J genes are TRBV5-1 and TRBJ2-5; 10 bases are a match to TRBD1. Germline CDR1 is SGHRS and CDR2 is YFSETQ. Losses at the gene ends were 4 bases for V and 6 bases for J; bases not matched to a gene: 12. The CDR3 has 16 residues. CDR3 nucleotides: TGCGCCAGCAGCATAGGGGACAGGGGCCCGGGGAAGACCCAGTACTTC. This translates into CASSIGDRGPGKTQYF.

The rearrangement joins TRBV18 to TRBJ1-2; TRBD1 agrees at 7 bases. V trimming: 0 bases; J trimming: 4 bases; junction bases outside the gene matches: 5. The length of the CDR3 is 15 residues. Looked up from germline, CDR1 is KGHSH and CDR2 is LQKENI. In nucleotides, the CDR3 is TGTGCCAGCTCACCACCCGGGACAGTCGGCTATGGCTACACCTTC. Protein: CASSPPGTVGYGYTF. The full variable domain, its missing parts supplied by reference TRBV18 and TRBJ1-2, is NAGVMQNPRHLVRRRGQEARLRCSPMKGHSHVYWYRQLPEEGLKFMVYLQKENIIDESGMPKERFSAEFPKEGPSILRIQQVVRGDSAAYFCASSPPGTVGYGYTFGSGTRLTVV.

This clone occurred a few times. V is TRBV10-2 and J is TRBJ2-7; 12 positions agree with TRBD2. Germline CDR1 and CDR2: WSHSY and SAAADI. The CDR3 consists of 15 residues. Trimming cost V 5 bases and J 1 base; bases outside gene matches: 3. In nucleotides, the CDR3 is TGCGCCAGCAGTAAACTAGCGGGAGGATCCTACGAGCAGTACGTC. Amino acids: CASSKLAGGSYEQYV.

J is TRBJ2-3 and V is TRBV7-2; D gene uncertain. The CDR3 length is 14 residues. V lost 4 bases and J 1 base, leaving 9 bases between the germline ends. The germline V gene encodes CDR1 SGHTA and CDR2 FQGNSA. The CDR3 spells CASSSLGGTDTQYF. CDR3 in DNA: TGTGCCAGCAGCTCTCTGGGCGGCACAGATACGCAGTATTTT.

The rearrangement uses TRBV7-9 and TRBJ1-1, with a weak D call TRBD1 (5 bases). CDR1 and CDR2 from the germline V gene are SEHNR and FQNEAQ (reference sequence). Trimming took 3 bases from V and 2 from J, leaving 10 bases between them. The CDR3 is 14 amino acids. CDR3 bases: TGTGCCAGCAGCTTGGACAATCGAAACACTGAAGCTTTCTTT. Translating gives CASSLDNRNTEAFF.